This T cell receptor (beta chain) was retrieved from a study of CD4+ T cells in melanoma. Germline V gene data show CDR1 as SGHAT and CDR2 as FQNNGV. CDR3 size: 14 residues. V gave up 3 bases and J gave up 3 bases, with 11 bases separating them. Clones were read by immunoSEQ multiplex PCR, and TCRdb kept only the in-frame ones, dropping some. The repertoire holds some 10,000 clones, approximately 60% seen once, with 13% in the top ten. Findings and caveats of the study: Diverse differentiation states were reported for melanoma neoantigen-specific CD4+ T cells.

Details on this clone: Its target is unknown.

The clonotype was recovered from a human donor with melanoma. The chain recombines TRBV11-2 with TRBJ1-1, with D possibly being TRBD1 (5 bases). Sequencing was performed on cells from a culture (not recorded whether cultured in vitro). In DNA form, the CDR3 reads TGTGCCAGCAGCTTGGCAGGGCGGGACACTGAAGCTTTCTTT. It yields the protein CASSLAGRDTEAFF.